These T cell receptor beta chains were read from a single sample in a study of blood T cells in healthy people across ages. In TCRdb, the 5' RACE reads were re-called with MiXCR into one record per CDR3 protein. The sample consists of over 600,000 distinct CDR3 sequences, roughly 21% of them appearing once. The sequenced material came from blood. The receptors come from a man aged 65 to 85 in good health. Each CDR3 is given with its conserved first and last residue. The D gene is left open where the match is weak. Rows give clone size only sometimes, using once, few, many, or a class for an expanded clone.

v_gene	d_gene	abundance	CDR3aa
TRBV19	TRBD2	.	CASSSRILAGTLDIQYF
TRBV3-1	TRBD2	.	CASSHPSAGASYNEQFF
TRBV20-1	TRBD1	few	CSARGGQGVFGNQPQHF
TRBV11-1	TRBD2	.	CASSLVTSGMAEQFF
TRBV6-1	.	.	CASSAGGTNIDTQYF
TRBV6-6	.	few	CASSYSPGSYEQYF
TRBV29-1	.	many	CSVRTWGENIQYF
TRBV7-4	.	few	CASSPSRRRDRAQETQYF
TRBV20-1	.	.	CSANQGSVSTEAFF
TRBV20-1	TRBD1	.	CSARDPDREVNYGYTF
TRBV2	TRBD2	many	CASSRLAGTYNEQFF
TRBV15	.	few	CATSLLGQHEQYF
TRBV5-1	TRBD2	.	CASSLGHGLALSTDTQYF
TRBV5-1	TRBD2	many	CASSDGTSLFHEQYF
TRBV4-1	TRBD1	.	CASSPGQGTNTIYF
TRBV20-1	TRBD1	.	CSASRLGTVNQPQHF
TRBV28	.	.	CASSSPGLQNQYEQYF
TRBV14	TRBD1	.	CASSQGQGAGETQYF
TRBV4-2	TRBD2	.	CASSQVVASGQETQYF
TRBV21-1	.	.	CASSKESPCPSSYNEQFF
TRBV7-9	.	.	CASSRRGGDGYTF
TRBV5-1	.	few	CASSSGQGRFEKLFF
TRBV5-1	.	few	CASRAGTTDTQYF